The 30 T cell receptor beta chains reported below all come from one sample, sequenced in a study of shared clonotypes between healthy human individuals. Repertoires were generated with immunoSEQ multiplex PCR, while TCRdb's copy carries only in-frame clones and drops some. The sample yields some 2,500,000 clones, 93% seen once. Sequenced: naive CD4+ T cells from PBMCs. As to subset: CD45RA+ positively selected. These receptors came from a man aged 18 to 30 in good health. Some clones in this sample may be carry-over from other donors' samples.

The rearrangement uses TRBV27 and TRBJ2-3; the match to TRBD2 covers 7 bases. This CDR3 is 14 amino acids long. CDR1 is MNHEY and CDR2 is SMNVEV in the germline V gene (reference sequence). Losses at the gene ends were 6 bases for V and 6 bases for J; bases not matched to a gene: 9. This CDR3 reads CASSKELAADTQYF. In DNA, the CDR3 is TGTGCCAGCAGCAAGGAGCTAGCGGCCGATACGCAGTATTTT.

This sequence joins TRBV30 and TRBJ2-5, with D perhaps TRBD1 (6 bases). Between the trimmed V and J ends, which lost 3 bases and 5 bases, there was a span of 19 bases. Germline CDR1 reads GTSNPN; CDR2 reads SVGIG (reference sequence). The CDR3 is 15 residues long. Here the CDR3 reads CAWSPGQESGETQYF. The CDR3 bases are TGTGCCTGGAGCCCGGGACAAGAAAGTGGCGAGACCCAGTACTTC. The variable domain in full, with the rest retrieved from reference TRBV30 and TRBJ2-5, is SQTIHQWPATLVQPVGSPLSLECTVEGTSNPNLYWYRQAAGRGLQLLFYSVGIGQISSEVPQNLSASRPQDRQFILSSKKLLLSDSGFYLCAWSPGQESGETQYFGPGTRLLVL.

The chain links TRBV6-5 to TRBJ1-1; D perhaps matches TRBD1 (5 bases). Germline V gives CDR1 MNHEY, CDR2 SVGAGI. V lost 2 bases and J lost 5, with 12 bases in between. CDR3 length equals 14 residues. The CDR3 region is CASSYAGEGTEAFF. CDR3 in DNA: TGTGCCAGCAGTTACGCGGGGGAGGGGACTGAAGCTTTCTTT.

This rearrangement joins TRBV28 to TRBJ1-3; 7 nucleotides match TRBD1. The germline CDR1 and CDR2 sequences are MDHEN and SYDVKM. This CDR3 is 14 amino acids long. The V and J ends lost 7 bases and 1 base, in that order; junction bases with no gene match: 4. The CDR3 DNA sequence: TGTGCCAGCACCTTACAGGGGTCTGGAAACACCATATATTTT. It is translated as CASTLQGSGNTIYF.

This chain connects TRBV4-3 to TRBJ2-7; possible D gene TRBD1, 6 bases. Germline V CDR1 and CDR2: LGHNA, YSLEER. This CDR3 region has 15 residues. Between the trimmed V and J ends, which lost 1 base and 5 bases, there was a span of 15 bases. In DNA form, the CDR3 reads TGCGCCAGCAGCCAAGCGACGAGGACAGCCCACGAGCAGTACTTC. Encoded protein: CASSQATRTAHEQYF.

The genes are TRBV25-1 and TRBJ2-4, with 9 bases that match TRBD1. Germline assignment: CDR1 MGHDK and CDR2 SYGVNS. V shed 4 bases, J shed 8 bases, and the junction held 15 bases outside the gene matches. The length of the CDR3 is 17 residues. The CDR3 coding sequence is TGTGCCAGCAGTGGATTTACCGGGACAGGGAGGGGGGACATTCAGTACTTC. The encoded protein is CASSGFTGTGRGDIQYF.

The CDR3 coding sequence is TGCGCCAGCAGCCAAGAGAGCGGGAGAGGAGATACGCAGTATTTT. Its translation is CASSQESGRGDTQYF. V is TRBV4-3 and J is TRBJ2-3, with TRBD2 matching over 8 bases. CDR3 size: 15 residues. Germline CDR1 LGHNA, CDR2 YSLEER. After removal of 0 bases from V and 5 bases from J, the junction contained 4 bases not matched to a gene.

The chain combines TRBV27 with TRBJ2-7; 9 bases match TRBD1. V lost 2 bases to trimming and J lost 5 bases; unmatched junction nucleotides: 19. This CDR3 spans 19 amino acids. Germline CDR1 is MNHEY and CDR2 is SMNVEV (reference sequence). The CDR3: CASSLILLSPGQGYDEQYF. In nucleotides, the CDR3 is TGTGCCAGCAGTTTAATTCTGCTTTCGCCGGGACAGGGTTACGACGAGCAGTACTTC.

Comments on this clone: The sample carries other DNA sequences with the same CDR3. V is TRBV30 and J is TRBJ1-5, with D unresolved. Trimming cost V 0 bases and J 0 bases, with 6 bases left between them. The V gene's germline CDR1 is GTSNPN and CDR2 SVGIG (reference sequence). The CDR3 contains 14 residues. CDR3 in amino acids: CAWSVRNSNQPQHF. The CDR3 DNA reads TGTGCCTGGAGTGTCAGAAATAGCAATCAGCCCCAGCATTTT.

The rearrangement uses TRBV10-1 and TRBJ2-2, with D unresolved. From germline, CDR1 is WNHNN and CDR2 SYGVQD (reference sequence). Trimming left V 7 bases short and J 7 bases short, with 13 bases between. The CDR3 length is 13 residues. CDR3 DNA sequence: TGCGCCAGCACCGCCGTGCGTCACGGGGAGCTGTTTTTT. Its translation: CASTAVRHGELFF.

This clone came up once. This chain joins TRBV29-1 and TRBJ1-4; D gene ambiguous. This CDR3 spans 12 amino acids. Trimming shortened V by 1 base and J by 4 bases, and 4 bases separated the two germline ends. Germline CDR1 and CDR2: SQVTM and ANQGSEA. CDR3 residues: CSVEAYNEKLFF. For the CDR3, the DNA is TGCAGCGTTGAAGCATATAATGAAAAACTGTTTTTT.

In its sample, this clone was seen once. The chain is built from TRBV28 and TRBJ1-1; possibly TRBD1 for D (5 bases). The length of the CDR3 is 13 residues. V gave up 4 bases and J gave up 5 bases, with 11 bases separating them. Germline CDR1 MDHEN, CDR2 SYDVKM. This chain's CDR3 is CASSWGRSTEAFF. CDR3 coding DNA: TGTGCCAGCAGTTGGGGGAGGTCAACTGAAGCTTTCTTT.

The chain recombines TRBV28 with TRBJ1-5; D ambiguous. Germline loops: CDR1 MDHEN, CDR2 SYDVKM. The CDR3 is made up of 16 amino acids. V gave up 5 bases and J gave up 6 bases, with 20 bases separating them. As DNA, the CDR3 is TGTGCCAGCAGTCCCCCCATTGGGGTTATGGGTCAGCCCCAGCATTTT. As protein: CASSPPIGVMGQPQHF.

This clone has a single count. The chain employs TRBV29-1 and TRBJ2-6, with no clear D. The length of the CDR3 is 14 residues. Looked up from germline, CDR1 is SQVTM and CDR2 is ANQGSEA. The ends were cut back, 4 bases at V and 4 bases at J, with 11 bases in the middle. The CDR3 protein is CSVAFNLGANVLTF. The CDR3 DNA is TGCAGCGTTGCATTTAATCTGGGGGCCAACGTCCTGACTTTC.

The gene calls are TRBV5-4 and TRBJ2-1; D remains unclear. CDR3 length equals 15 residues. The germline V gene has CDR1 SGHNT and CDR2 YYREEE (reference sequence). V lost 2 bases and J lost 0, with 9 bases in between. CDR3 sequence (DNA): TGTGCCAGCAGCTTTGACGCTAGCTCCTACAATGAGCAGTTCTTC. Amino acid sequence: CASSFDASSYNEQFF. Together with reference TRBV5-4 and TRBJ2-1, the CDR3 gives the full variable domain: ETGVTQSPTHLIKTRGQQVTLRCSSQSGHNTVSWYQQALGQGPQFIFQYYREEENGRGNFPPRFSGLQFPNYSSELNVNALELDDSALYLCASSFDASSYNEQFFGPGTRLTVL.

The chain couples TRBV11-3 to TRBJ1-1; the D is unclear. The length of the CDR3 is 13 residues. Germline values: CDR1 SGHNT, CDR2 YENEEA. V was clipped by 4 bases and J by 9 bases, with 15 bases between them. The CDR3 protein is CASSSDGREKAFF. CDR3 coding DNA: TGTGCCAGCAGCTCGGACGGCCGTGAAAAAGCTTTCTTT.

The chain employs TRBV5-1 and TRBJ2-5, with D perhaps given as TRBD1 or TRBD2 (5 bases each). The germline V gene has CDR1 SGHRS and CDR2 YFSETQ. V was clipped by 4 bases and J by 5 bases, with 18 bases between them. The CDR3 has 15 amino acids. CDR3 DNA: TGCGCCAGCAGCCTCCAGGGACCTTCGGGGGAGACCCAGTACTTC. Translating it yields CASSLQGPSGETQYF.

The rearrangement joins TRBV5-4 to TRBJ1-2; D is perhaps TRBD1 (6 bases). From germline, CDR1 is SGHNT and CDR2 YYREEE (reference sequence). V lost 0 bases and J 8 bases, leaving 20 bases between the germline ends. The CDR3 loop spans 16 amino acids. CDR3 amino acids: CASSLGAGARLGGYTF. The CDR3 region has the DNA TGTGCCAGCAGCTTGGGAGCGGGGGCGCGTCTGGGCGGCTACACCTTC.

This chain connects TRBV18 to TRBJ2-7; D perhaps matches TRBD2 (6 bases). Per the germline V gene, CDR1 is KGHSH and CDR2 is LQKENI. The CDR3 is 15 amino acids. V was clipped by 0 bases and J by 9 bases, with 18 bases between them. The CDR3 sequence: CASSPPLQGRLGQYF. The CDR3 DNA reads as TGTGCCAGCTCACCACCTCTTCAGGGCAGACTAGGGCAGTACTTC. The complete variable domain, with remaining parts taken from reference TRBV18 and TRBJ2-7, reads NAGVMQNPRHLVRRRGQEARLRCSPMKGHSHVYWYRQLPEEGLKFMVYLQKENIIDESGMPKERFSAEFPKEGPSILRIQQVVRGDSAAYFCASSPPLQGRLGQYFGPGTRLTVT.

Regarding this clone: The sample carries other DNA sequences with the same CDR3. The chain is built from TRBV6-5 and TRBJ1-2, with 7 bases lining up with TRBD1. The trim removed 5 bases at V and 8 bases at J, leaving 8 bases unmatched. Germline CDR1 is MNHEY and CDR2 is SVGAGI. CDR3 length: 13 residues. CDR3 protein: CASSQTGLYGYTF. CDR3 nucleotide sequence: TGTGCCAGCAGTCAGACAGGGTTATACGGCTACACCTTC.

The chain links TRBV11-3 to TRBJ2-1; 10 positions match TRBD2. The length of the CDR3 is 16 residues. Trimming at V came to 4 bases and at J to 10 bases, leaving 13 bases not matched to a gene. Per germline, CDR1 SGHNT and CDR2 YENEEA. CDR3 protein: CASSSSGGGSVNEQFF. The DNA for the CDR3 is TGTGCCAGCAGCTCAAGCGGGGGGGGCTCGGTTAACGAGCAGTTCTTC.

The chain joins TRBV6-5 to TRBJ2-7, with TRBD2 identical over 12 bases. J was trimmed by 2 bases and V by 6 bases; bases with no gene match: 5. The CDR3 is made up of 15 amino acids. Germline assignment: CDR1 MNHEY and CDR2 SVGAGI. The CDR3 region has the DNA TGTGCCAGCAGGCGCGGACTAGCGGGAACCTACGAGCAGTACTTC. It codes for CASRRGLAGTYEQYF.

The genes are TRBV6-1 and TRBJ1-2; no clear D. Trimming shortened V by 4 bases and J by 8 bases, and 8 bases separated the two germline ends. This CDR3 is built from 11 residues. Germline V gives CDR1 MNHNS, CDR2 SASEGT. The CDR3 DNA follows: TGTGCCAGCAGTGCCCCCAGCGGCTACACCTTC. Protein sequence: CASSAPSGYTF.

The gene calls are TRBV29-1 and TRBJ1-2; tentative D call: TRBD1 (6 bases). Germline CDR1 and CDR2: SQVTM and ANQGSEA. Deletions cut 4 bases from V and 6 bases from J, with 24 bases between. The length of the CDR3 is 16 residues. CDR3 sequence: CSVGRSGHFTSDGYTF. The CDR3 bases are TGCAGCGTTGGCCGGTCGGGACATTTCACGTCTGATGGCTACACCTTC.

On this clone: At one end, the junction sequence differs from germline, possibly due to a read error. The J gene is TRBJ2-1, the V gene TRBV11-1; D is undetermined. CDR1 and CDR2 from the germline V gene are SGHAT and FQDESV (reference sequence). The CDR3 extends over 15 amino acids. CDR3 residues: CASSLPRGAYNEQLF. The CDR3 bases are TGTGCCAGCAGCTTACCCCGAGGAGCCTACAATGAGCAGCTCTTC.

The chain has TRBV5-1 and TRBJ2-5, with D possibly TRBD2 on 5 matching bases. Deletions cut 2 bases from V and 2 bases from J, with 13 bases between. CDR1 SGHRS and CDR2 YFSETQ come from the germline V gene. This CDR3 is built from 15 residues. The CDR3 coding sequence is TGCGCCAGCAGCTTACGGGGAGTTCCTCAAGAGACCCAGTACTTC. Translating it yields CASSLRGVPQETQYF.

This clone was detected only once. The CDR3 nucleotides read TGTGCCAGCAGGGGCGGCGGGGGCCCTGAAGCTTTCTTT. As protein: CASRGGGGPEAFF. The rearrangement joins TRBV6-6 to TRBJ1-1; D is possibly TRBD1 (6 bases). The CDR3 consists of 13 residues. The V end was cut by 6 bases, the J end by 6 bases, with 14 bases between. Germline CDR1 is MNHNY and CDR2 is SVGAGI (reference sequence).

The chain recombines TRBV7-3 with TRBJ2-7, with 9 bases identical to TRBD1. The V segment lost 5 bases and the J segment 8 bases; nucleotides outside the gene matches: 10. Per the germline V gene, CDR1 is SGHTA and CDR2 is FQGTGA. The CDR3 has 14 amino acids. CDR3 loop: CASSPPGTGQKQYF. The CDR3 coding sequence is TGTGCCAGCAGCCCCCCAGGGACAGGGCAAAAGCAGTACTTC.

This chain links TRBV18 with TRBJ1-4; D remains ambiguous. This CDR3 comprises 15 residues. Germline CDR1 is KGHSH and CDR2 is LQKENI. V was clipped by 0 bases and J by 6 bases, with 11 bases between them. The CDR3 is CASSPPRGLDEKLFF. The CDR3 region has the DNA TGTGCCAGCTCACCACCGCGGGGTCTTGATGAAAAACTGTTTTTT.

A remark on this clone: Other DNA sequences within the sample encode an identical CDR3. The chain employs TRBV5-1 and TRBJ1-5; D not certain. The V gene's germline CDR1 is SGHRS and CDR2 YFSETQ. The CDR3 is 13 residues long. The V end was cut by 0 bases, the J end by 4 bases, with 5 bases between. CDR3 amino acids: CASSLGYNQPQHF. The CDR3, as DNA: TGCGCCAGCAGCTTGGGCTATAATCAGCCCCAGCATTTT. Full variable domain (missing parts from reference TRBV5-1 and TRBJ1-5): KAGVTQTPRYLIKTRGQQVTLSCSPISGHRSVSWYQQTPGQGLQFLFEYFSETQRNKGNFPGRFSGRQFSNSRSEMNVSTLELGDSALYLCASSLGYNQPQHFGDGTRLSIL.